This T cell receptor beta chain originates from a study of CD8 T cells in Susac syndrome. Sequencing of TCR beta was performed on blood CD8+ T cells and on blood CD4+ T cells. CDR3 length: 15 residues. Germline lookup yields CDR1 LGHDT and CDR2 YNNKEL (reference sequence). Trimming removed 3 bases at V and 2 bases at J, with 10 bases between. After extraction with the RNeasy kit, roughly 0.45 to 1 ug of the RNA was reverse transcribed using random hexamers. One entry per CDR3 protein, called by TCRdb with MiXCR from the immunoSEQ multiplex PCR reads. The sample contains about 440,000 distinct CDR3 sequences, approximately 89% of which appear only once.

This sequence originates from a human donor with multiple sclerosis. The chain couples TRBV3-1 to TRBJ2-2; D may be TRBD2 (6 bases). What was sequenced was CD8+ T cells from PBMCs. The CDR3 region is CASSHGSINTGELFF. The CDR3 bases are TGTGCCAGCAGCCACGGGAGCATAAACACCGGGGAGCTGTTTTTT.